The 14 T cell receptor beta chains below all came from one sample that was sequenced in a study of T cells after yellow fever vaccination. TCRdb analysed the 5' RACE reads with MiXCR anew, one entry per CDR3 protein. The table lists roughly 190,000 distinct CDR3 sequences, roughly 9.6% of them singletons, with 35% to 45% in the top ten. Sequencing was performed on CD8+ T cells sorted from PBMCs, taken 15 days after the yellow fever booster vaccination. The source is a man between 18 and 35 years old who received the YFV17D yellow fever vaccine.

V gene TRBV12-3 or TRBV12-4 combines with J gene TRBJ2-5, with 10 bases identical to TRBD2. The CDR3 length is 14 residues. V trimming: 8 bases; J trimming: 7 bases; junction bases outside the gene matches: 10. CDR3 coding DNA: TGTGCCAGCTCTTCCCTAGCGGGGGAAGTGACCCAGTACTTC. Its translation is CASSSLAGEVTQYF.

This clonotype was counted between two and nine times. The chain couples TRBV9 to TRBJ2-3; 9 positions agree with TRBD2. Trimming removed 3 bases from V and 6 bases from J; junction bases left unmatched: 11. Looked up from germline, CDR1 is SGDLS and CDR2 is YYNGEE. The CDR3 consists of 16 residues. The CDR3 sequence is CASSGLAGRAGDTQYF. The CDR3 region has the DNA TGTGCCAGCAGCGGGCTAGCGGGGCGGGCAGGGGATACGCAGTATTTT.

The chain is built from TRBV28 and TRBJ1-5; the match to TRBD1 covers 9 bases. The trim removed 6 bases at V and 0 bases at J, leaving 6 bases unmatched. CDR1 is MDHEN and CDR2 is SYDVKM in the germline V gene. The CDR3 is made up of 16 amino acids. CDR3 in DNA: TGTGCCAGCAGCCGGGGACAGGGAAATAGCAATCAGCCCCAGCATTTT. This encodes CASSRGQGNSNQPQHF.

This clonotype occurred many times. The rearrangement joins TRBV27 to TRBJ2-1; D is unresolved. V was shortened by 2 bases and J by 0 bases, with 5 bases between the two germline ends. Germline assignment: CDR1 MNHEY and CDR2 SMNVEV (reference sequence). The CDR3 is 14 residues long. The CDR3 nucleotides read TGTGCCAGCAGTTTAGCGAGCTCCTACAATGAGCAGTTCTTC. This gives the protein CASSLASSYNEQFF.

This clonotype has more than one count but fewer than ten. The rearrangement joins TRBV9 to TRBJ1-1; D is unresolved. The CDR3 is 14 amino acids. V was cut by 0 bases and J by 4 bases, with 10 bases left in between. The germline V gene has CDR1 SGDLS and CDR2 YYNGEE. The CDR3 sequence: CASSVGSYSTEAFF. The CDR3 DNA reads TGTGCCAGCAGCGTAGGCAGTTATTCCACTGAAGCTTTCTTT.

This clonotype was observed a few times. This chain uses TRBV11-2 with TRBJ2-7; 8 positions agree with TRBD2. The CDR3 sequence is 15 residues long. The junction had 8 bases not matched to a gene; V was cut back by 5 bases and J by 2 bases. Per the germline V gene, CDR1 is SGHAT and CDR2 is FQNNGV. The CDR3 loop is CASSPAGGPTYEQYF. DNA of the CDR3: TGTGCCAGCAGCCCTGCGGGGGGTCCGACCTACGAGCAGTACTTC. Full variable domain (missing parts from reference TRBV11-2 and TRBJ2-7): EAGVAQSPRYKIIEKRQSVAFWCNPISGHATLYWYQQILGQGPKLLIQFQNNGVVDDSQLPKDRFSAERLKGVDSTLKIQPAKLEDSAVYLCASSPAGGPTYEQYFGPGTRLTVT.

This rearrangement joins TRBV5-6 to TRBJ2-1, with 7 bases lining up with TRBD1. V lost 3 bases to trimming and J lost 5 bases; unmatched junction nucleotides: 2. The CDR3 loop spans 13 amino acids. Per germline, CDR1 SGHDT and CDR2 YYEEEE. Written as DNA, the CDR3 is TGTGCCAGCAGCTCCGACAGGGACAATGAGCAGTTCTTC. Translation gives CASSSDRDNEQFF.

The chain couples TRBV28 to TRBJ2-7; D is possibly TRBD1 (5 bases). The CDR3 extends over 14 amino acids. Germline loops: CDR1 MDHEN, CDR2 SYDVKM. V lost 6 bases and J 2 bases, leaving 14 bases between the germline ends. The CDR3 nucleotides are TGTGCCAGCAGCCAGTCAGGGAACGCCTACGAGCAGTACGTC. It codes for CASSQSGNAYEQYV.

The chain uses TRBV6-1 and TRBJ1-5; D ambiguous. Deletions cut 4 bases from V and 10 bases from J, with 11 bases between. The CDR3 consists of 12 residues. Per the germline V gene, CDR1 is MNHNS and CDR2 is SASEGT. Here the CDR3 reads CASSAGLKPQHF. The CDR3 DNA sequence: TGTGCCAGCAGTGCCGGACTGAAACCCCAGCATTTT.

This clonotype has more than one count but fewer than ten. The chain links TRBV12-3 or TRBV12-4 to TRBJ2-1, with 13 bases identical to TRBD2. J lost 5 bases, V lost 4 bases, and 8 bases had no gene match. There are 17 residues in the CDR3. CDR3 DNA sequence: TGTGCCAGCAGTTCCCCGGGACTAGCGGGGAGGGACAATGAGCAGTTCTTC. Translation gives CASSSPGLAGRDNEQFF.

This clonotype was seen many times. This chain links TRBV27 with TRBJ2-5; possibly TRBD1 for D (6 bases). The germline V gene encodes CDR1 MNHEY and CDR2 SMNVEV (reference sequence). The germline V and J ends were trimmed by 5 bases and 1 base, with 11 bases remaining between them. CDR3 length: 14 residues. The CDR3 DNA reads TGTGCCAGCAGTCTAGTAGGGGGCCAAGAGACCCAGTACTTC. Protein product: CASSLVGGQETQYF.

The chain carries TRBV6-2 or TRBV6-3 and TRBJ2-3; D is ambiguous. The CDR3 loop spans 12 amino acids. The germline V and J ends were trimmed by 4 bases and 6 bases, with 8 bases remaining between them. Germline V gene lookup returns CDR1 MNHEY and CDR2 SVGEGT. This chain's CDR3 is CASSFHGDTQYF. Here the CDR3 DNA reads TGTGCCAGCAGTTTCCACGGGGATACGCAGTATTTT.

This chain joins TRBV7-9 and TRBJ2-3; D might be TRBD2 (5 bases). This CDR3 contains 15 residues. V shed 2 bases and J shed 6 bases, with 15 bases lying between them. The germline CDR1 and CDR2 sequences are SEHNR and FQNEAQ (reference sequence). The CDR3 DNA follows: TGTGCCAGCAGCTTAAACGTGCGGGCCGTGGATACGCAGTATTTT. Translation: CASSLNVRAVDTQYF.

DNA for the CDR3: TGTGCCAGCAGTTACAAGAGGGTGTCGGGGGCCAACGTCCTGACTTTC. This sequence encodes CASSYKRVSGANVLTF. The chain uses TRBV6-5 and TRBJ2-6, with D maybe TRBD2 (5 bases). Trimming left V 2 bases short and J 4 bases short, with 12 bases between. Germline V gene data show CDR1 as MNHEY and CDR2 as SVGAGI. The CDR3 has 16 amino acids.